This T cell receptor (beta chain) emerged from a study of shared T cell receptors in the human thymus. CDR1 is MGHRA, CDR2 YSYEKL, per germline. Trimming at V came to 3 bases and at J to 3 bases, leaving 15 bases not matched to a gene. The length of the CDR3 is 18 residues. Produced via immunoSEQ multiplex PCR; TCRdb's table is partial and in-frame only. The data show 600,000 or so clones, around 87% seen once. This clone was seen a single time. Another study also made use of these data, one on human thymus T cells. From that study: The authors found apparently biased V and J gene usage in thymic and blood repertoires.

Sequencing was done on a sample of thymocytes. The TCR comes from a boy younger than two with a congenital heart defect. The V and J genes are TRBV4-1 and TRBJ2-7, with 9 positions matching TRBD1. The CDR3 spells CASSQDRDRALMGYEQYF. The DNA for the CDR3 is TGCGCCAGCAGCCAGGACCGGGACAGGGCGTTAATGGGCTACGAGCAGTACTTC.